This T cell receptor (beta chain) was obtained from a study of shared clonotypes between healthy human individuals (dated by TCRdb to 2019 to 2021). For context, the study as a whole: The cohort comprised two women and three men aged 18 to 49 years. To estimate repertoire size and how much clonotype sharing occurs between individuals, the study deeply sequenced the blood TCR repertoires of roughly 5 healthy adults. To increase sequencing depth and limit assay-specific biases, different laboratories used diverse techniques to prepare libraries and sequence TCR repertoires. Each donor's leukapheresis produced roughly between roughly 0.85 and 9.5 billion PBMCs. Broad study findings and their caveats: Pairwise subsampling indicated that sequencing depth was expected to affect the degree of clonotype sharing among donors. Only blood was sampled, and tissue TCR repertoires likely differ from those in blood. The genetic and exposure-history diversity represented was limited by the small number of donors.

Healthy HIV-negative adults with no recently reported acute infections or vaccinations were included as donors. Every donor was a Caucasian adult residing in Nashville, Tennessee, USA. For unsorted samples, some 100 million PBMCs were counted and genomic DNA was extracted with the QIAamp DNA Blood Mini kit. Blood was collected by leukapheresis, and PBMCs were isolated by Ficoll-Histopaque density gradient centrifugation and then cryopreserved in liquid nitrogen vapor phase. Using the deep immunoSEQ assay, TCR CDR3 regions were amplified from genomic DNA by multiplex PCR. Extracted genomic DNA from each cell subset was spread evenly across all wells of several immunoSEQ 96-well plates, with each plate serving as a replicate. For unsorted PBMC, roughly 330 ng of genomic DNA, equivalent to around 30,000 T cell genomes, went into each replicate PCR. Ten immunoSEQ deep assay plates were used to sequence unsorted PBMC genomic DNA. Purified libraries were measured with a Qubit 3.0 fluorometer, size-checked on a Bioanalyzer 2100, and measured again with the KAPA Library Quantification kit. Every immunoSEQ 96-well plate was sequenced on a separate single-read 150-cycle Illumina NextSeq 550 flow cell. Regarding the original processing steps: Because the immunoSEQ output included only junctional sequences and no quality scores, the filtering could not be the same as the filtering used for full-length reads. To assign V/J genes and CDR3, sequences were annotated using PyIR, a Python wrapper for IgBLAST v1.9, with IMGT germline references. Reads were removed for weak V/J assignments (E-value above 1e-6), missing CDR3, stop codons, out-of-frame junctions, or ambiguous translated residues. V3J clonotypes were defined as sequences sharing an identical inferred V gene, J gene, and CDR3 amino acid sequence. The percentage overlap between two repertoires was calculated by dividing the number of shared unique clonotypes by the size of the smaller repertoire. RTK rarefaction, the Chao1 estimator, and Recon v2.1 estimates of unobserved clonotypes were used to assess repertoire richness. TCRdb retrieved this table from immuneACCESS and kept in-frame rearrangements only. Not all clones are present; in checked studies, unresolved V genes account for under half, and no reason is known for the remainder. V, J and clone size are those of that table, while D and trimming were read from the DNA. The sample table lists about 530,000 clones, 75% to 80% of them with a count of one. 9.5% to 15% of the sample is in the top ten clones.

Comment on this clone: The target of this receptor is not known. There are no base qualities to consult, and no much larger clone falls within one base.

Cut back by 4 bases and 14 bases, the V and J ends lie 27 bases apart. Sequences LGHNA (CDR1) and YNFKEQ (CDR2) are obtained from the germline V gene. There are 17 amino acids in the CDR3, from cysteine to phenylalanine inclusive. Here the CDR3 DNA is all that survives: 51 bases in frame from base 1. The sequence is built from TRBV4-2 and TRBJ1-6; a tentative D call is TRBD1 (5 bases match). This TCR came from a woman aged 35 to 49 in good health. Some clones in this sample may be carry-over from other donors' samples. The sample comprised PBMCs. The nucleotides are TGTGCCAGCAGCCGGACCCCTTCTAGGACGGAGAAGGGGACCCTCCACTTT. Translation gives CASSRTPSRTEKGTLHF.